These 21 T cell receptor beta chains were sequenced from one sample in a study of monozygotic twins with inflammatory bowel disease. From the 5' RACE reads, TCRdb lists one entry per CDR3 protein and no DNA. The sample includes roughly 300,000 distinct CDR3 sequences. The sequenced sample consisted of blood. The receptors come from a human donor with ulcerative colitis or Crohn's disease, or a healthy co-twin of an affected twin (not recorded which).

The V gene is TRBV12-3 or TRBV12-4, the J gene TRBJ2-1; TCRdb proposes TRBD1, but this gene call is untestable without DNA. The CDR3 has 17 amino acids. The chain's CDR3 is CASSPPLERGVYNEQFF.

The chain combines TRBV4-3 with TRBJ2-5; TCRdb proposes TRBD1, but this gene call is untestable without DNA. This CDR3 comprises 16 residues. The germline V gene encodes CDR1 LGHNA and CDR2 YSLEER. The CDR3 is CASSQRYGGAQETQYF.

The chain links TRBV18 to TRBJ2-6. The CDR3 has 16 amino acids. Germline CDR1 and CDR2: KGHSH and LQKENI. The CDR3 loop reads CASSRRLNSGANVLTF.

This sequence joins TRBV5-4 and TRBJ2-1; TCRdb reports TRBD2, a call that lacks DNA to check it against. The germline gives CDR1 SGHNT, CDR2 YYREEE (reference sequence). The CDR3 is made up of 16 amino acids. This CDR3 reads CASFDGRGVFYNEQFF.

The rearrangement links TRBV5-1 to TRBJ1-1; TCRdb's D gene call, TRBD1, goes unchecked for lack of DNA. Germline loops: CDR1 SGHRS, CDR2 YFSETQ. The CDR3 extends over 16 amino acids. The CDR3: CASSSLGDPMNTEAFF.

V and J are TRBV15 and TRBJ1-1; TCRdb names TRBD1, which stays unverified in the absence of DNA. Germline V lookup: CDR1 LNHNV, CDR2 YYDKDF (reference sequence). CDR3 length: 16 residues. CDR3 sequence reads: CATSRDDLRENTEAFF.

The chain is built from TRBV7-2 and TRBJ1-1. This CDR3 has 15 amino acids. The germline CDR1 and CDR2 sequences are SGHTA and FQGNSA. The CDR3 sequence: CASSPQALIDTEAFF.

The genes are TRBV11-1 and TRBJ2-1; without DNA, the TCRdb call of TRBD1 cannot be checked. Germline V lookup: CDR1 SGHAT, CDR2 FQDESV (reference sequence). This CDR3 has 16 amino acids. The CDR3 loop is CASRPTGFGSYNEQFF.

The V gene is TRBV2, the J gene TRBJ1-4; TCRdb outputs TRBD1, but without DNA this stays unchecked. Germline CDR1 is SNHLY and CDR2 is FYNNEI. The length of the CDR3 is 13 residues. This chain's CDR3 is CASQRGPDEKLFF.

The chain links TRBV27 to TRBJ2-2. The CDR3 sequence is 13 residues long. Germline values: CDR1 MNHEY, CDR2 SMNVEV (reference sequence). This CDR3 is CASSLLGAGELFF.

J is TRBJ2-3 and V is TRBV19; TCRdb gives TRBD1 as the D gene, but with no DNA this cannot be confirmed. Germline values: CDR1 LNHDA, CDR2 SQIVND (reference sequence). The CDR3 covers 15 residues. The CDR3 reads CASSTPGQSTDTQYF.

The CDR3 sequence: CASSLFAVAKNIQYF. This chain connects TRBV28 to TRBJ2-4. Germline values: CDR1 MDHEN, CDR2 SYDVKM. The CDR3 runs to 15 residues.

V is TRBV7-9 and J is TRBJ2-3; the TCRdb call, TRBD1, lacks DNA for checking. The germline gives CDR1 SEHNR, CDR2 FQNEAQ (reference sequence). The CDR3 extends over 13 amino acids. This chain's CDR3 is CASSLAVSGTQYF.

The V gene is TRBV3-1, the J gene TRBJ2-3. CDR3 length: 16 residues. CDR1 is LGHDT, CDR2 YNNKEL, per germline (reference sequence). The CDR3 is CASSQEKSLGTDTQYF.

The V and J genes are TRBV6-1 and TRBJ2-4; the TRBD1 assignment by TCRdb is unverifiable without DNA. This CDR3 region has 15 residues. In germline, CDR1 is MNHNS, CDR2 SASEGT. The CDR3 sequence: CASSERKGTKNIQYF.

The chain has TRBV20-1 and TRBJ1-2; the D gene TCRdb calls, TRBD1, cannot be checked with no DNA. The CDR3 loop spans 15 amino acids. Germline V CDR1 and CDR2: DFQATT, SNEGSKA (reference sequence). The CDR3 sequence is CSARSGQGPNYGYTF.

The chain couples TRBV5-1 to TRBJ1-2; the TRBD1 assignment by TCRdb is unverifiable without DNA. Per the germline V gene, CDR1 is SGHRS and CDR2 is YFSETQ. This CDR3 spans 12 amino acids. CDR3: CASSLVGDGYTF.

The rearrangement links TRBV27 to TRBJ2-7; without DNA, the TCRdb call of TRBD2 cannot be checked. From germline, CDR1 is MNHEY and CDR2 SMNVEV (reference sequence). The CDR3 totals 13 residues. The CDR3 is CASSSAYTYEQYF.

V and J are TRBV20-1 and TRBJ1-1; TCRdb's D call, TRBD1, is unchecked because there is no DNA. From germline, CDR1 is DFQATT and CDR2 SNEGSKA (reference sequence). The CDR3 extends over 14 amino acids. The CDR3 loop reads CSAPDRVANTEAFF.

The chain uses TRBV19 and TRBJ2-1; the TCRdb D gene call, TRBD1, has no DNA to confirm it. The CDR3 has 15 amino acids. Germline V gives CDR1 LNHDA, CDR2 SQIVND (reference sequence). CDR3 region: CASSIWGGRSNEQFF.

The chain employs TRBV28 and TRBJ1-1; no DNA is available, so the TRBD1 call from TCRdb remains unchecked. CDR1 and CDR2 from the germline V gene are MDHEN and SYDVKM. This CDR3 region has 14 residues. The CDR3 spells CASSLGPEGTEAFF.